Below are 20 T cell receptor beta chains sequenced from a single sample in a study of CXCR3-negative and CXCR3-positive naive CD8 T cells. It was by 5' RACE with UMI labels that the TRB cDNA libraries were prepared. TCRdb re-called the 5' RACE reads and catalogs CDR3 proteins one per entry, DNA excluded. The sample table sets out roughly 89,000 distinct CDR3 sequences. The sample comprised naive CXCR3- CD8+ T cells from blood. The subset is: CD45RO-CCR7+CD27+CD95- naive CD8+ T cells lacking CXCR3 (TNR3-). Every receptor here comes from a human donor in good health. Some clones in this sample may be carry-over from other donors' samples.

The chain carries TRBV10-2 and TRBJ1-6. The CDR3 has 13 residues. Germline V gene lookup returns CDR1 WSHSY and CDR2 SAAADI. This CDR3 reads CASSDGRNSPLHF.

The chain couples TRBV6-2 or TRBV6-3 to TRBJ2-2. The CDR3 contains 11 residues. Germline CDR1 is MNHEY and CDR2 is SVGEGT. CDR3: CASTNTGELFF.

The V and J genes are TRBV5-6 and TRBJ1-1; TCRdb's D gene call, TRBD1, goes unchecked for lack of DNA. Per the germline V gene, CDR1 is SGHDT and CDR2 is YYEEEE. CDR3 length equals 14 residues. CDR3 residues: CASSWGQMNTEAFF.

V usage is TRBV7-8 and J usage is TRBJ2-7; the D gene TCRdb calls, TRBD1, cannot be checked with no DNA. Per germline, CDR1 SGHVS and CDR2 FQNEAQ. The length of the CDR3 is 14 residues. The CDR3: CASSHPGQGYEQYF.

The gene calls are TRBV29-1 and TRBJ2-2; the TCRdb D gene call, TRBD2, has no DNA to confirm it. This CDR3 is 13 amino acids long. Germline V gene data show CDR1 as SQVTM and CDR2 as ANQGSEA. This CDR3 is CSVEDRGNGELFF.

CDR3 in amino acids: CASSFRMEQSYEQYF. The V gene is TRBV12-3 or TRBV12-4, the J gene TRBJ2-7. This CDR3 region has 15 residues.

The chain is built from TRBV4-1 and TRBJ2-7; TCRdb's D gene call, TRBD1, goes unchecked for lack of DNA. Germline lookup yields CDR1 MGHRA and CDR2 YSYEKL. This CDR3 region has 13 residues. The CDR3 is CASSQQGDYEQYF.

V usage is TRBV28 and J usage is TRBJ2-1; TCRdb returns TRBD2, unconfirmable since there is no DNA. Germline-derived CDR1 and CDR2 are MDHEN and SYDVKM. The CDR3 is made up of 15 amino acids. Here the CDR3 reads CASSSPRETYNEQFF.

This chain uses TRBV24-1 with TRBJ2-2; TCRdb selects TRBD1, and the lack of DNA leaves this call unchecked. CDR1 is KGHDR and CDR2 is SFDVKD in the germline V gene. This CDR3 has 16 amino acids. CDR3 sequence reads: CATSEVGTENTGELFF.

This chain connects TRBV29-1 to TRBJ1-1. The CDR3 runs to 13 residues. Germline-derived CDR1 and CDR2 are SQVTM and ANQGSEA. The chain's CDR3 is CSGGSLDDTEAFF.

The genes are TRBV29-1 and TRBJ2-2; checking the TCRdb D call of TRBD1 is not possible without DNA. CDR3 length: 16 residues. The germline V gene encodes CDR1 SQVTM and CDR2 ANQGSEA. CDR3 in amino acids: CSVEDSTGGVAGELFF.

The chain uses TRBV29-1 and TRBJ2-1; TCRdb's assignment of TRBD1 cannot be checked, as there is no DNA. Germline CDR1 SQVTM, CDR2 ANQGSEA. The CDR3 contains 15 residues. The chain's CDR3 is CSPVTGQGEVHEQFF.

This CDR3 is CSVPLAALYNEQFF. V is TRBV29-1 and J is TRBJ2-1; TCRdb outputs TRBD1, but without DNA this stays unchecked. This CDR3 is built from 14 residues. In germline, CDR1 is SQVTM, CDR2 ANQGSEA.

The chain links TRBV7-2 to TRBJ2-7. This CDR3 comprises 15 residues. Germline loops: CDR1 SGHTA, CDR2 FQGNSA. Here the CDR3 reads CASSLEDGGSYEQYF.

The chain recombines TRBV29-1 with TRBJ2-1; TCRdb's D gene call, TRBD2, goes unchecked for lack of DNA. The CDR3 runs to 12 residues. CDR1 is SQVTM and CDR2 is ANQGSEA in the germline V gene. The CDR3 is CSVEDEGREQFF.

The rearrangement joins TRBV4-1 to TRBJ2-3; the TRBD2 assignment by TCRdb is unverifiable without DNA. The CDR3 consists of 17 residues. Germline CDR1 MGHRA, CDR2 YSYEKL. The CDR3 here is CASSQESAGGMADTQYF.

The genes are TRBV4-1 and TRBJ2-1; TCRdb calls TRBD2, which cannot be checked without DNA. The CDR3 consists of 16 residues. CDR1 and CDR2 (germline): MGHRA, YSYEKL. The CDR3 loop reads CASSHPRTSGTDEQFF.

This chain links TRBV29-1 with TRBJ1-2; with no DNA, the TCRdb D assignment of TRBD1 cannot be verified. The CDR3 runs to 14 residues. Germline V gene sequence: CDR1 SQVTM, CDR2 ANQGSEA. Here the CDR3 reads CSVGRLTGVYGYTF.

This sequence joins TRBV29-1 and TRBJ2-1; lacking DNA, the TRBD2 call made by TCRdb goes unchecked. Germline CDR1 SQVTM, CDR2 ANQGSEA. The CDR3 length is 18 residues. The CDR3 loop reads CSVEGPPAASGPYNEQFF.

The chain uses TRBV28 and TRBJ2-1; TCRdb picks TRBD1, but there is no DNA to check that call. The CDR3 covers 18 residues. The germline V gene encodes CDR1 MDHEN and CDR2 SYDVKM. CDR3 residues: CASSWVLTGASSYNEQFF.